This T cell receptor (beta chain) was retrieved from a study of cytomegalovirus exposure and HLA in healthy donors (dated by TCRdb to the late 2010s). A note on the overall study: According to an earlier analysis of several hundred of the donors, some 170 million T cells yielded over 90 million unique TCR beta sequences and 276 Gb of sequence data. Because of strong linkage in the cohort, roughly five DR-DQ haplotypes were treated as single units for association and clustering. The number of typed donors differed by locus: about 620-640 for A, B, C, DRB1 and DQB1; 522 for DQA1; over 600 for DPA1; and roughly 490 for DPB1. The T cell repertoires of around 670 subjects were profiled by immunosequencing and related to cytomegalovirus serostatus. An early release covering roughly 640 HLA-typed donors comprised about 300 gigabases of sequencing data and tens of millions of unique TCR sequences. HLA typing covered class I and class II loci at four-digit resolution. Among the roughly 400 genotyped donors, about 83% belonged to the genetic ancestry cluster associated with self-reported Caucasian donors. All discovery cohort repertoires had been generated using a single sequencing platform. An earlier analysis of nearly 600 of the donors applied high-throughput TCR beta sequencing to assess whether each TCR beta V gene segment acted as functional or pseudogenic. A separate validation cohort of 100 to 150 different subjects was used in addition to the 666-subject first cohort. The study combined high-throughput TCR immunosequencing, statistical association of individual TCRs with disease status, and machine learning to predict cytomegalovirus infection status. Alongside the repertoire data, information on donor age, sex, ethnicity and CMV serostatus was compiled. In a later genetic analysis, genome-wide SNP genotypes for about 65% of the 666 donors were used, and that subset was treated as a discovery cohort. In a later analysis, previously published TCR beta repertoires from fewer than 750 donors were re-analyzed and high-resolution HLA genotyping was added so that TCR occurrence patterns could be studied. The study aimed to test whether signatures of past pathogen exposure could be identified by cataloging public T cell receptors. In the later analysis, no new phenotypic data were used to find candidate immune exposures; instead, reliance was placed on TCR beta sequences and their occurrence across donors. On average, roughly 250,000 unique TCR beta nucleotide sequences were sequenced per donor among about 400 genotyped donors of the cohort, with roughly 19% of those sequences being non-productive.

Details on this clone: What antigen it recognizes has not been identified. No base quality values were provided; no much bigger clone lies one nucleotide off.

The cohort was made up of approximately 700 healthy bone marrow donors. All cohort members were sampled while nominally healthy, although unrecorded immune exposures were likely present. The donor was CMV seronegative and belonged to the group of around 400 seronegative cohort members. Every donor gave a peripheral blood sample, and the peripheral blood mononuclear cells from that sample were used for TCR beta sequencing. Genomic DNA extraction from the blood cell samples was performed with the Qiagen DNeasy Blood Extraction Kit. Overall study results and their limits: Because counts were too low, more than 15 rarely observed V segments, including chromosome 9 orphons, were left out of the earlier analysis of about 500 of the donors. In vitro tests confirmed that a few of the cytomegalovirus-associated TCR beta chains recognize cytomegalovirus antigens. In both the original and validation cohorts, the classifier was reported to diagnose cytomegalovirus status with high specificity and sensitivity. A later analysis found that TCR association rates varied across HLA loci, with DRB1 alleles showing the most associated TCRs and HLA-C alleles the fewest. In a later genetic analysis, a missense DCLRE1C variant was associated with V-gene and J-gene trimming of TCR beta chains, and the association was replicated in an independent cohort. HLA typing was unavailable for some donors at each locus, so association tests used only the typed subset. An earlier analysis of 587 of the donors showed that most TCR beta V segments appeared in productive rearrangements either about 87% or about 30% of the time, which broadly matched IMGT annotations. In the study, around 160 TCR beta chains were listed as associated with cytomegalovirus. At a false discovery rate of 0.05, a later analysis linked some 17,000 TCR beta sequences to specific HLA alleles. Linkage disequilibrium might explain the correlated functional status among segregating V segments, but an unknown experimental factor could not be ruled out. When HLA alleles, especially DR and DQ, strongly co-occurred, attributing TCR associations to individual alleles was difficult. A later analysis found that most CMV-associated TCR beta chains appeared HLA-restricted, with HLA associations seemingly driven largely by CMV exposure. A cluster of highly shared sequence variants was judged likely to be a technical artifact of the sequencing pipeline. The presence/absence analyses assumed that sequencing depth was roughly uniform across donors, and that assumption may not be true. In a later genetic analysis, fewer N-insertions in productive TCRs were reported among donors in an Asian-associated ancestry cluster than the approximately 670-donor mean. Immune exposure information for the cohort was limited to CMV serostatus. A further reported finding was that TCR beta sequences accurately predicted the HLA-A and HLA-B alleles for most subjects in the first cohort. The cohort was sequenced for TCR beta chains only, and without alpha or paired-chain data the features that could be detected were limited. Compared with equally common non-associated chains, HLA-associated TCR beta chains in a later analysis were more clonally expanded and had lower generation probabilities. It was suggested by the authors that the approach could potentially be generalized to other disease states and immunological phenotypes. Across donors, most TCR sequences were observed very rarely, whereas some public TCRs were present in many individuals. Several of the top co-occurrence clusters appeared to be linked to parvovirus B19, influenza, CMV and Epstein-Barr virus, according to a later analysis.

Library prep was done by the immunoSEQ multiplex PCR assay. The multiplex PCR relied on a mix of 60 forward primers for TCR Vbeta segments and 13 reverse primers for TCR Jbeta segments. Amplification of the CDR3 region of rearranged TCR beta genes was performed with a multiplex PCR assay on genomic DNA. The Illumina HiSeq System was used to sequence the amplified TCR beta libraries as 87-base-pair reads. Concerning the study's data processing: Across the 700 or so repertoires, a later analysis counted some 80 million unique TCR beta chains, some 11 million of which were shared by at least two donors. A nearest-neighbor algorithm error-corrected the raw reads and collapsed the reads into unique sequences, merging closely related sequences to remove PCR and sequencing errors. Alignment of CDR3 sequences to IMGT reference sequences was used to assign V, D and J gene segments. For a sequence to be retained, a match of at least six nucleotides was required to both a V gene segment and a J gene segment. A rearrangement counted as productive if the CDR3 had no stop codons and remained in frame with V and J, and every other rearrangement counted as non-productive. CDR3 was defined according to IMGT convention as the region running from the second conserved V-encoded cysteine to the conserved J-encoded phenylalanine. In an earlier analysis of more than 550 of the donors, sequences lacking an unambiguous match to a single V gene segment were excluded. An earlier analysis of several hundred of the donors called V segments functional above 56.7% productive rearrangements and segregating when the between-donor standard deviation exceeded 5%. A statistical classification framework was developed to diagnose cytomegalovirus status using the catalog of TCR beta chain sequences. In a later analysis, V and J genes were assigned by comparing TCR nucleotide sequences against IMGT/GENE-DB human TR gene sequences. In a later analysis, CDR3 sequences and most-parsimonious VDJ recombination scenarios were assigned using the TCRdist pipeline. In a later analysis, every TCR beta chain was defined by the combination of its CDR3 amino acid sequence and its V-gene family, and reads without a unique V-gene family were dropped. A later analysis removed 592 highly shared, low-generation-probability nucleotide sequences to deal with suspected cross-contamination and a sequencing artifact. In a later analysis, a clonal expansion index for each public chain was calculated from normalized within-repertoire ranks of inferred template counts. In a later analysis, generation probabilities were computed using a VDJ recombination model fitted to out-of-frame rearrangements, and the results were checked against IGoR. In a later analysis, TCR-TCR, TCR-HLA and TCR-CMV co-occurrence was scored with hypergeometric tests, and a repertoire-size bias correction was applied to TCR pairs. To estimate false discovery rates, a later analysis permuted the HLA or CMV assignments 20 times. In a later analysis, co-occurring TCRs were grouped with DBSCAN, and TCRdist sequence similarity was added when clustering was performed within HLA-allele-positive subsets. Repertoires with fewer than 30,000 or more than 120,000 public chains were left out of co-occurrence clustering, as were four to six repertoires with anomalous nucleotide sharing. Imported from immuneACCESS, the table was reduced by TCRdb to in-frame sequences with V and J called. These copies leave out some clones; in studies compared against another copy, an unresolved V gene accounts for under half, and the cause of the remainder is not known. Clone size and V and J calls were adopted from that table, with D and trimming inferred from the DNA. Here the sample has around 280,000 clones; roughly 89% occur a single time. The ten largest make up 2% to 3% of the sample.

What was sequenced was PBMCs. This receptor was identified in a woman in her late teens or twenties in good health and CMV-seronegative.

The CDR3 protein: CATTQRGSYEQYF. The nucleotide sequence is TGTGCCACCACACAAAGAGGGTCCTACGAGCAGTACTTC. Recombination joined TRBV15 with TRBJ2-7, with TRBD2 perhaps the D gene, on 5 matching bases. According to the germline V gene (reference sequence), CDR1 reads LNHNV and CDR2 reads YYDKDF. V loses 7 bases, J loses 1 base, and the germline ends lie 11 bases apart. From the cysteine up to the phenylalanine, the CDR3 has a length of 13 residues. Only the CDR3 DNA is retained, 39 bases long and in frame from the first base.